This T cell receptor (beta chain) was observed in a study of response to subunit inactivated influenza vaccine. This clonotype was counted between two and nine times. The CDR3 contains 15 residues. CDR1 is MNHEY and CDR2 is SMNVEV in the germline V gene (reference sequence). Trimming stripped 2 bases from V and 2 bases from J, with 11 bases between. TCRdb used MiXCR to reprocess the RT-PCR reads, holding one entry per CDR3 protein. The data show 160,000 or so distinct CDR3 sequences, 11% seen once. The sample here was non-naive T cells sorted from PBMCs, taken roughly 45 days after vaccination. The chain recombines TRBV27 with TRBJ2-3, with D maybe TRBD1 (6 bases). This clonotype originated in a man aged 50-60 years who received an inactivated influenza vaccine. CDR3 in amino acids: CASSLKGVYTDTQYF. As DNA, the CDR3 is TGTGCCAGCAGTTTAAAGGGGGTTTACACAGATACGCAGTATTTT.